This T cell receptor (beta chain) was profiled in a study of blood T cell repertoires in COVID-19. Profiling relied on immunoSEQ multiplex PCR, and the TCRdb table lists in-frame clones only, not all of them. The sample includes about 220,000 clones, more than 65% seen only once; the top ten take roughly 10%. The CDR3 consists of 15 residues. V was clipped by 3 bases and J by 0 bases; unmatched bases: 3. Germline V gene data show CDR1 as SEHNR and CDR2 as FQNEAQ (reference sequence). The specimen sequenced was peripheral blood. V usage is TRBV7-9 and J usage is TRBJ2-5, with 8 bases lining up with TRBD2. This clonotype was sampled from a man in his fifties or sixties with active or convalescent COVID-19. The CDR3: CASSFWRGDQETQYF. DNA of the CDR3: TGTGCCAGCAGCTTTTGGCGGGGGGACCAAGAGACCCAGTACTTC.